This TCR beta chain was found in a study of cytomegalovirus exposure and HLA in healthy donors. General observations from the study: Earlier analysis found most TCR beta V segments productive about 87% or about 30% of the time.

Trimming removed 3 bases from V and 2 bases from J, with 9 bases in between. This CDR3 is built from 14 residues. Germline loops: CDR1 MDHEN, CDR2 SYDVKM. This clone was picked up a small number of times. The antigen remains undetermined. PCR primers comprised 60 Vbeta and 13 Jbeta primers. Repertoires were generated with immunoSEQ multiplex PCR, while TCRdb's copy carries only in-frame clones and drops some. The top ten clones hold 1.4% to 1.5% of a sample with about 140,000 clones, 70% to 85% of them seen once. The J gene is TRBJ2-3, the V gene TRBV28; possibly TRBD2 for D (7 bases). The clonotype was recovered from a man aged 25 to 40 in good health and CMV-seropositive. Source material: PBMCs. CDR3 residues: CASSFGGPTDTQYF. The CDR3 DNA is TGTGCCAGCAGTTTCGGGGGGCCCACAGATACGCAGTATTTT.